A selection of T cell receptor beta chains follows, all from one sample in a study of metastatic and nonmetastatic thyroid tumors. TCRdb redid the clone calls on the PCR reads using MiXCR. The sample shows some 22,000 clones, roughly 18% of them seen only once. Sequencing used blood. These receptors all come from a male donor with papillary thyroid cancer or a benign thyroid nodule (not recorded which). Some clones in this sample may be carry-over from other donors' samples. CDR3s leave out the opening cysteine and the closing phenylalanine or tryptophan. The size entry is marked missing in some rows and otherwise reads once, few, many or a size class.

clone_size: few; j_call: TRBJ1-2; v_call: TRBV6-1; cdr3_aa: ASSESTKHYGYT
clone_size: many; j_call: TRBJ2-3; v_call: TRBV5-1; cdr3_aa: ASSLALADIGDTQY
clone_size: many; j_call: TRBJ2-1; v_call: TRBV12-3/TRBV12-4; cdr3_aa: ASSLLLAGNEQF
clone_size: few; j_call: TRBJ2-1; v_call: TRBV29-1; cdr3_aa: SVCPSGKAHNEQF
clone_size: many; j_call: TRBJ1-2; v_call: TRBV24-1; cdr3_aa: ATSDRRTASGYT
clone_size: many; j_call: TRBJ1-1; v_call: TRBV27; cdr3_aa: ASKWSGRTEAF
clone_size: few; j_call: TRBJ2-1; v_call: TRBV12-3/TRBV12-4; cdr3_aa: ASSSSFGSYNEQF
clone_size: few; j_call: TRBJ1-5; v_call: TRBV6-1; cdr3_aa: ASSRTAYSNQPQH
clone_size: -; j_call: TRBJ2-2; v_call: TRBV6-2/TRBV6-3; cdr3_aa: ASSYGTGELF
clone_size: few; j_call: TRBJ2-3; v_call: TRBV24-1; cdr3_aa: ATRGPVTDTQY
clone_size: many; j_call: TRBJ2-1; v_call: TRBV9; cdr3_aa: ASGRLAGNNEQF
clone_size: -; j_call: TRBJ2-7; v_call: TRBV7-9; cdr3_aa: ASSLSGGYEQY
clone_size: -; j_call: TRBJ2-7; v_call: TRBV11-2; cdr3_aa: ASSLDSQRQAVPSEQY
clone_size: -; j_call: TRBJ2-7; v_call: TRBV20-1; cdr3_aa: SAQGLAGAYEQY
clone_size: many; j_call: TRBJ1-5; v_call: TRBV10-3; cdr3_aa: AISDPVTGQPQH
clone_size: many; j_call: TRBJ1-2; v_call: TRBV30; cdr3_aa: AWSVGQNYGYT
clone_size: -; j_call: TRBJ2-2; v_call: TRBV3-1; cdr3_aa: ASSRPGLSWVNTGELF
clone_size: many; j_call: TRBJ2-3; v_call: TRBV29-1; cdr3_aa: SVGYDTQY
clone_size: few; j_call: TRBJ2-3; v_call: TRBV6-6; cdr3_aa: ASSYRQGGTDTQY
clone_size: many; j_call: TRBJ1-1; v_call: TRBV10-3; cdr3_aa: AISEPPGEGYNTEAF
clone_size: many; j_call: TRBJ2-3; v_call: TRBV6-4; cdr3_aa: ASSETSGAGDTQY
clone_size: medium-sized; j_call: TRBJ2-3; v_call: TRBV6-4; cdr3_aa: ASSERAGGADTQY
clone_size: large; j_call: TRBJ2-7; v_call: TRBV12-3/TRBV12-4; cdr3_aa: ASSLPGQGVRKQY
clone_size: -; j_call: TRBJ2-7; v_call: TRBV2; cdr3_aa: ASLLGEQY
clone_size: many; j_call: TRBJ2-7; v_call: TRBV28; cdr3_aa: ASSLPTGRLYEQY
clone_size: many; j_call: TRBJ1-2; v_call: TRBV2; cdr3_aa: ASSGTQGGGYT
clone_size: medium-sized; j_call: TRBJ2-2; v_call: TRBV28; cdr3_aa: ASTQGARHTGELF
clone_size: few; j_call: TRBJ2-3; v_call: TRBV6-2/TRBV6-3; cdr3_aa: ASSYGGRASTDTHY
clone_size: many; j_call: TRBJ2-2; v_call: TRBV10-3; cdr3_aa: AISESPLTSGELF
clone_size: few; j_call: TRBJ2-5; v_call: TRBV20-1; cdr3_aa: SAPGLDQETQY
clone_size: medium-sized; j_call: TRBJ2-7; v_call: TRBV19; cdr3_aa: ASSRQGYDEQY
clone_size: -; j_call: TRBJ1-1; v_call: TRBV6-2/TRBV6-3; cdr3_aa: ASRWAGEGAEAF
clone_size: -; j_call: TRBJ1-6; v_call: TRBV4-1; cdr3_aa: ASSQDPTSGTAYNSPLH
clone_size: -; j_call: TRBJ2-7; v_call: TRBV7-9; cdr3_aa: ASSLSWDPYEQY
clone_size: many; j_call: TRBJ1-1; v_call: TRBV9; cdr3_aa: ASSVEGGWNTEAF
clone_size: -; j_call: TRBJ2-1; v_call: TRBV20-1; cdr3_aa: SARGRGSSYNEQF
clone_size: few; j_call: TRBJ1-2; v_call: TRBV28; cdr3_aa: ASSLLGTGYGYT
clone_size: medium-sized; j_call: TRBJ2-2; v_call: TRBV7-9; cdr3_aa: ASSLEAGAVRDTGELF
clone_size: many; j_call: TRBJ1-4; v_call: TRBV7-2; cdr3_aa: ASSSYLQGSGLF
clone_size: many; j_call: TRBJ1-1; v_call: TRBV6-1; cdr3_aa: ASSDTVNTEAF
clone_size: -; j_call: TRBJ2-2; v_call: TRBV6-1; cdr3_aa: ASRRWQGGTGELF
clone_size: medium-sized; j_call: TRBJ2-7; v_call: TRBV27; cdr3_aa: ASSLSGTGVHEQY
clone_size: many; j_call: TRBJ1-1; v_call: TRBV9; cdr3_aa: ASSVAGTGGTEAF
clone_size: many; j_call: TRBJ1-6; v_call: TRBV14; cdr3_aa: ASSQGGTHNSPLH
clone_size: -; j_call: TRBJ2-1; v_call: TRBV7-2; cdr3_aa: AISLPTASDEQF
clone_size: many; j_call: TRBJ2-5; v_call: TRBV7-2; cdr3_aa: ASSSRWETQY